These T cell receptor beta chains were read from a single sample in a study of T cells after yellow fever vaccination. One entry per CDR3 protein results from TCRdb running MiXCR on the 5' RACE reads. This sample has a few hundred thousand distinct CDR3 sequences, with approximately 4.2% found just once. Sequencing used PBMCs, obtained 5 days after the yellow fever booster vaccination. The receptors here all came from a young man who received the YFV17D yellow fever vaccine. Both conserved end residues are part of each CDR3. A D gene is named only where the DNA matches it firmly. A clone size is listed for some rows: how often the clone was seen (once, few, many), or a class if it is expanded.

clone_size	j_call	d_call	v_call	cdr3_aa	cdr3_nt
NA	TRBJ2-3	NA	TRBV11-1	CASSLLRGYLTDTQYF	TGTGCCAGCAGCTTACTCCGGGGATATCTAACAGATACGCAGTATTTT
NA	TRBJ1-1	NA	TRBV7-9	CASSFKRMMNTEAFF	TGTGCCAGCAGCTTTAAACGGATGATGAACACTGAAGCTTTCTTT
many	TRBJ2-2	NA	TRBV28	CASSSPPGRTNTGELFF	TGTGCCAGCAGCTCACCACCGGGACGCACTAACACCGGGGAGCTGTTTTTT
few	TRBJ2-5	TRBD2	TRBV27	CASSQPGTSGEETQYF	TGTGCCAGCAGTCAACCGGGGACTAGCGGGGAAGAGACCCAGTACTTC
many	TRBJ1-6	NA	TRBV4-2	CASSQDPGPEEPLHF	TGTGCCAGCAGCCAAGATCCCGGTCCGGAGGAGCCCCTCCACTTT
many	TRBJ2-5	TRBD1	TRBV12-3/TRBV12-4	CASSHPPGTGHRETQYF	TGTGCCAGCAGTCACCCGCCCGGGACAGGGCATCGTGAGACCCAGTACTTC
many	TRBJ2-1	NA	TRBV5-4	CASSKAGRAEGNEQFF	TGTGCCAGCAGCAAGGCGGGCAGGGCGGAGGGCAATGAGCAGTTCTTC
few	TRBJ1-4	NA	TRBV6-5	CASSYSRAATNEKLFF	TGTGCCAGCAGTTACTCCAGGGCTGCAACTAATGAAAAACTGTTTTTT
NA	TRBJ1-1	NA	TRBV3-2	CASSRADRRSTEAFF	TGTGCCAGCAGCCGGGCGGATAGGAGATCGACTGAAGCTTTCTTT
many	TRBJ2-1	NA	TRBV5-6	CASSLNREQFF	TGTGCCAGCAGCTTGAACCGTGAGCAGTTCTTC
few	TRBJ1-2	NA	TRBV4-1	CASSQPRSPWDTTNYGYTF	TGCGCCAGCAGCCAGCCCAGGTCCCCCTGGGACACTACTAACTATGGCTACACCTTC
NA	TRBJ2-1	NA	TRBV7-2	CASRPVLRNEQFF	TGTGCCAGTAGACCCGTCCTGAGGAATGAGCAGTTCTTC
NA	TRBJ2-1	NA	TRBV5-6	CASSFYDRSDNEQFF	TGTGCCAGCAGCTTTTACGACCGATCGGACAATGAGCAGTTCTTC
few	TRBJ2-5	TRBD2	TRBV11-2	CASSSSGGALETQYF	TGTGCCAGCAGCTCTAGCGGGGGGGCCTTGGAGACCCAGTACTTC
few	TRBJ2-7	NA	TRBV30	CAWSIRGSRSYEQYF	TGTGCCTGGAGTATCCGGGGCAGTCGCTCCTACGAGCAGTACTTC
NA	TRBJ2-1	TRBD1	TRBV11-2	CASSYRDRNYNEQFF	TGTGCCAGCAGCTACCGGGACAGGAACTACAATGAGCAGTTCTTC
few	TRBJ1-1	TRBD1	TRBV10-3	CAISAQGIRTEAFF	TGTGCCATCAGTGCACAGGGGATTAGAACTGAAGCTTTCTTT
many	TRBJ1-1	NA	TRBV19	CASRGVQAEAFF	TGTGCCAGTCGGGGGGTCCAGGCTGAAGCTTTCTTT
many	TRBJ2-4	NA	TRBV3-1	CASSQYPGNIQYF	TGTGCCAGCAGCCAATACCCCGGAAACATTCAGTACTTC
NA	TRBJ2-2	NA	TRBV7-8	CASSPAWGPTGELFF	TGTGCCAGCAGCCCAGCCTGGGGGCCGACCGGGGAGCTGTTTTTT
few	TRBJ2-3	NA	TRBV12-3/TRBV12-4	CASSFSLAVLFTDTQYF	TGTGCCAGCAGTTTCTCGTTAGCGGTGCTTTTCACAGATACGCAGTATTTT
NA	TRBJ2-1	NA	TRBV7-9	CASSHPPALSYNEQFF	TGTGCCAGCAGCCACCCCCCCGCCCTCTCCTACAATGAGCAGTTCTTC
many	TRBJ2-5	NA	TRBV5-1	CASSRGNQETQYF	TGCGCCAGCAGCCGGGGGAATCAAGAGACCCAGTACTTC
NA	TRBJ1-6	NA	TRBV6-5	CASSPGLPVNSPLHF	TGTGCCAGCAGTCCAGGACTACCCGTTAATTCACCCCTCCACTTT
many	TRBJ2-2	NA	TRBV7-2	CASSFRREAGELFF	TGTGCCAGCAGCTTTCGCAGGGAAGCCGGGGAGCTGTTTTTT
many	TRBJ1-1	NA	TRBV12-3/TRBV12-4	CASSPAGPGAFF	TGTGCCAGCAGTCCCGCGGGGCCAGGCGCTTTCTTT
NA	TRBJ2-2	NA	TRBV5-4	CASSTKKGRETGELFF	TGTGCCAGCAGCACCAAAAAGGGGCGCGAAACCGGGGAGCTGTTTTTT
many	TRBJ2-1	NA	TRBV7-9	CASSHRPDSSYNEQFF	TGTGCCAGCAGTCACAGACCGGACAGCTCCTACAATGAGCAGTTCTTC
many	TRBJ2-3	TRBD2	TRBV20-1	CSASIGLADTDTQYF	TGCAGTGCTAGTATAGGACTAGCCGACACAGATACGCAGTATTTT
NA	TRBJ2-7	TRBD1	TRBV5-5	CASSHRTGGYEQYF	TGTGCCAGCAGCCATCGGACAGGGGGGTACGAGCAGTACTTC
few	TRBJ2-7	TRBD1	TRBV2	CASSEQGVLYEQYF	TGTGCCAGCAGTGAACAGGGGGTACTCTACGAGCAGTACTTC
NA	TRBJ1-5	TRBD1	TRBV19	CASTLGQGNQPQHF	TGTGCCAGTACCCTCGGACAGGGCAATCAGCCCCAGCATTTT
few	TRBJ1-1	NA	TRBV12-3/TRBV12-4	CASSAGSRAFF	TGTGCCAGCAGTGCAGGCTCGCGGGCTTTCTTT
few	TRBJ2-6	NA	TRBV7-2	CASVPGGANVLTF	TGTGCCAGCGTCCCGGGAGGGGCCAACGTCCTGACTTTC
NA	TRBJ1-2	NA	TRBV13	CASSIGGSANYGYTF	TGTGCCAGCAGCATCGGGGGTTCCGCTAACTATGGCTACACCTTC
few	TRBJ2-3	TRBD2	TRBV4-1	CASSQLAGGTTDTQYF	TGCGCCAGCAGCCAATTAGCGGGGGGGACCACAGATACGCAGTATTTT
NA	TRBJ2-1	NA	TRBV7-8	CASSPLTGREQFF	TGTGCCAGCAGCCCACTTACTGGCAGAGAGCAGTTCTTC
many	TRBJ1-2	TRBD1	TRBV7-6	CASSFAGGSGYTF	TGTGCCAGCAGCTTTGCAGGGGGCAGTGGCTACACCTTC
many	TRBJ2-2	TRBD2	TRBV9	CASSVGGGANGELFF	TGTGCCAGCAGCGTCGGCGGGGGGGCCAACGGGGAGCTGTTTTTT
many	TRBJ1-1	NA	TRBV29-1	CSVTRMNTEAFF	TGCAGCGTCACCAGGATGAACACTGAAGCTTTCTTT
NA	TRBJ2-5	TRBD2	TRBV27	CASSWVAGGETQYF	TGTGCCAGCAGTTGGGTCGCGGGGGGGGAGACCCAGTACTTC
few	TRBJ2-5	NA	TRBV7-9	CASSLVPADQETQYF	TGTGCCAGCAGCTTAGTACCGGCAGACCAAGAGACCCAGTACTTC
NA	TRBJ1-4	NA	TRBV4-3	CASSPAEWANEKLFF	TGCGCCAGCAGCCCCGCAGAGTGGGCTAATGAAAAACTGTTTTTT
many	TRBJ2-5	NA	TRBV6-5	CASSYSGTAGETQYF	TGTGCCAGCAGTTATTCCGGGACAGCGGGAGAGACCCAGTACTTC
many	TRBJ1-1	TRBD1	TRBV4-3	CASSQDAGGTEAFF	TGCGCCAGCAGCCAAGATGCAGGGGGCACGGAAGCTTTCTTT
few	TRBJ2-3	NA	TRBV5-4	CASSLAGKAGSTDTQYF	TGTGCCAGCAGCTTGGCGGGGAAGGCGGGGAGCACAGATACGCAGTATTTT
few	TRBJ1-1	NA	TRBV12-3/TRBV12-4	CASSLGGLGAFF	TGTGCCAGCAGTTTGGGGGGTCTGGGGGCTTTCTTT
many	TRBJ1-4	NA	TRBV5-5	CASSPQGLEEKLFF	TGTGCCAGCAGCCCCCAGGGACTCGAGGAAAAACTGTTTTTT
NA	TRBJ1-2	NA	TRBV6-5	CASSPYLREGGYTF	TGTGCCAGCAGTCCCTACCTAAGGGAAGGAGGCTACACCTTC
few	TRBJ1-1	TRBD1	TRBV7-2	CASSIQGGTEAFF	TGTGCCAGCAGCATACAGGGGGGCACTGAAGCTTTCTTT
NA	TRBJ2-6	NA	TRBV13	CASTLYSGANVLTF	TGTGCCAGCACCTTATACTCTGGGGCCAACGTCCTGACTTTC
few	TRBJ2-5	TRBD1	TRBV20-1	CSAPATPGQGVGETQYF	TGCAGTGCCCCAGCGACGCCGGGACAGGGGGTCGGAGAGACCCAGTACTTC
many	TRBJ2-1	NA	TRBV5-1	CASSWVGGPNEQFF	TGCGCCAGCAGCTGGGTTGGGGGGCCTAATGAGCAGTTCTTC
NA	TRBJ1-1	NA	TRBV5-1	CASSLLNPNTEAFF	TGCGCCAGCAGCTTATTAAATCCGAACACTGAAGCTTTCTTT
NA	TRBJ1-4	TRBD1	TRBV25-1	CASSGQGQEKLFF	TGTGCCAGCAGTGGACAGGGTCAAGAAAAACTGTTTTTT
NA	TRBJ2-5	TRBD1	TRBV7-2	CASSFLGTGSQETQYF	TGTGCCAGCAGCTTTTTGGGGACAGGGTCCCAAGAGACCCAGTACTTC
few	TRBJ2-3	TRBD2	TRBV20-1	CSGRLASTDTQYF	TGCAGTGGCCGACTAGCTAGCACAGATACGCAGTATTTT
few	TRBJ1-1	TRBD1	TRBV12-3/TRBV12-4	CASSLRAGGGTEAFF	TGTGCCAGCAGTTTACGGGCAGGGGGAGGTACTGAAGCTTTCTTT